This record covers a single T cell receptor beta chain. Those designated as exposed participants met a COVID-19 case within 2 weeks before study entry. The CDR3 is 13 residues long. Trimming cost V 0 bases and J 11 bases, with 13 bases left between them. Original processing methods: Reference gene primer amplification yielded estimated nucleated cell counts. Data came from immunoSEQ multiplex PCR; TCRdb stores just in-frame clones and leaves some out. V and J calls plus clone size are reproduced from that table; the DNA served to infer D and trimming. This sample yields around 250,000 clones, of which about 85% are seen a single time; around 6.3% belongs to the top ten. The data were obtained in a study of blood T cell repertoires in COVID-19. Study summary: Sample material is recorded as cDNA or gDNA derived from T cells, B-cell-depleted T cells, or PBMCs.

Input material: PBMCs or T cells enriched from blood (not recorded which). This chain uses TRBV23-1 with TRBJ1-1, with a weak D call TRBD1 (6 bases). TRBV23-1 is designated an ORF whose function remains uncertain. The sequence was obtained from a woman aged 50 to 60 who had been exposed to COVID-19. For the CDR3, the DNA is TGCGCCAGCAGTCAATCCTGGGCAGGGGAGGCTTTCTTT. Its translation: CASSQSWAGEAFF.